This T cell receptor beta chain appears in the sequencing data of a study of shared clonotypes between healthy human individuals. The CDR3 has 11 residues. The V gene's germline CDR1 is DFQATT and CDR2 SNEGSKA (reference sequence). V was trimmed by 2 bases and J by 6 bases, leaving 6 bases between them. Selected positively for CCR7 and CD45RO-negative, naive CD8 cells excluded terminally differentiated effector memory CD45RA+ cells. Clones were sequenced by immunoSEQ multiplex PCR, and TCRdb holds only the in-frame ones, with some missing. The sample records about 2.1 million clones, 90% to 95% being singletons.

This receptor was identified in a young man in good health. Some clones in this sample may be carry-over from other donors' samples. The sample comprised naive CD8+ T cells from PBMCs. The V call is TRBV20-1, the J call TRBJ2-3; D is undetermined. This CDR3 reads CSARTWDTQYF. The CDR3 bases are TGCAGTGCTAGAACCTGGGATACGCAGTATTTT.